A selection of T cell receptor beta chains follows, all from one sample in a study of CD8+ T cells in alopecia areata. The data were produced by immunoSEQ multiplex PCR, yet TCRdb's version contains in-frame clones alone and is incomplete. The sample carries some 110,000 clones, 35% to 40% recorded once. The source material was CD4+ T cells sorted from blood. All receptors come from a human donor with alopecia areata. Each CDR3 is given with its conserved first and last residue. The D gene is left open where the match is weak. Clone size is shown for a subset of rows, as once, few, many or a class of expanded clone.

abundance: .
j_gene: TRBJ1-2
d_gene: TRBD1
v_gene: TRBV29-1
CDR3aa: CSVALTGQGGSGYTF
CDR3nt: TGCAGCGTTGCCCTTACCGGACAGGGAGGAAGTGGCTACACCTTC

abundance: few
j_gene: TRBJ1-5
d_gene: .
v_gene: TRBV2
CDR3aa: CASLQGRDQPQHF
CDR3nt: TGTGCCAGTTTACAGGGACGGGATCAGCCCCAGCATTTT

abundance: few
j_gene: TRBJ2-3
d_gene: .
v_gene: TRBV29-1
CDR3aa: CSADTFTDTQYF
CDR3nt: TGCAGCGCTGACACATTCACAGATACGCAGTATTTT

abundance: .
j_gene: TRBJ2-4
d_gene: .
v_gene: TRBV4-2
CDR3aa: CASSEMDFGRNIQYF
CDR3nt: TGTGCCAGCAGCGAGATGGACTTTGGGAGGAACATTCAGTACTTC

abundance: .
j_gene: TRBJ2-7
d_gene: .
v_gene: TRBV2
CDR3aa: CASRFAGEQYF
CDR3nt: TGTGCCAGCCGATTCGCGGGAGAGCAGTACTTC

abundance: .
j_gene: TRBJ2-7
d_gene: TRBD1
v_gene: TRBV5-1
CDR3aa: CASSLTGGAYEQYF
CDR3nt: TGCGCCAGCAGCTTGACAGGGGGCGCGTACGAGCAGTACTTC

abundance: .
j_gene: TRBJ2-7
d_gene: TRBD2
v_gene: TRBV10-3
CDR3aa: CAISDPKEREYYEQYF
CDR3nt: TGTGCCATCAGTGATCCAAAGGAGCGGGAGTATTACGAGCAGTACTTC

abundance: .
j_gene: TRBJ2-5
d_gene: TRBD1
v_gene: TRBV29-1
CDR3aa: CSVFGQGEETQYF
CDR3nt: TGCAGCGTATTTGGACAGGGGGAAGAGACCCAGTACTTC

abundance: .
j_gene: TRBJ2-3
d_gene: TRBD1
v_gene: TRBV7-2
CDR3aa: CASSPGTGVDTQYF
CDR3nt: TGTGCCAGCAGCCCAGGGACAGGGGTAGATACGCAGTATTTT

abundance: .
j_gene: TRBJ2-7
d_gene: .
v_gene: TRBV28
CDR3aa: CASSLRTVSYEQYF
CDR3nt: TGTGCCAGCAGTCTGCGGACGGTTTCCTACGAGCAGTACTTC

abundance: few
j_gene: TRBJ2-1
d_gene: TRBD1
v_gene: TRBV29-1
CDR3aa: CSVLSDRGGNEQFF
CDR3nt: TGCAGCGTTCTCAGCGACAGGGGCGGGAATGAGCAGTTCTTC

abundance: few
j_gene: TRBJ1-1
d_gene: .
v_gene: TRBV7-2
CDR3aa: CASSETWNTEAFF
CDR3nt: TGTGCCAGCAGCGAGACATGGAACACTGAAGCTTTCTTT

abundance: .
j_gene: TRBJ2-7
d_gene: .
v_gene: TRBV5-1
CDR3aa: CASSLGAGNQEQYF
CDR3nt: TGCGCCAGCAGCTTGGGGGCAGGGAATCAGGAGCAGTACTTC

abundance: few
j_gene: TRBJ2-3
d_gene: TRBD1
v_gene: TRBV2
CDR3aa: CASTDRGYTQYF
CDR3nt: TGTGCCAGCACGGACAGGGGATATACGCAGTATTTT

abundance: many
j_gene: TRBJ2-1
d_gene: .
v_gene: TRBV5-1
CDR3aa: CASSLAQRAAGEQFF
CDR3nt: TGCGCCAGCAGCTTGGCCCAACGGGCCGCGGGAGAGCAGTTCTTC

abundance: .
j_gene: TRBJ2-3
d_gene: TRBD1
v_gene: TRBV29-1
CDR3aa: CSPERTGKGTSTDTQYF
CDR3nt: TGCAGCCCAGAGCGGACAGGGAAGGGTACTAGCACAGATACGCAGTATTTT

abundance: .
j_gene: TRBJ2-7
d_gene: .
v_gene: TRBV20-1
CDR3aa: CSATRYEQYF
CDR3nt: TGCAGTGCTACCCGCTACGAGCAGTACTTC

abundance: .
j_gene: TRBJ2-7
d_gene: TRBD1
v_gene: TRBV4-1
CDR3aa: CASSQGQGYYEQYF
CDR3nt: TGCGCCAGCAGCCAAGGACAGGGTTACTACGAGCAGTACTTC

abundance: .
j_gene: TRBJ2-5
d_gene: .
v_gene: TRBV4-1
CDR3aa: CASSFALGETQYF
CDR3nt: TGCGCCAGCAGCTTTGCTTTGGGAGAGACCCAGTACTTC

abundance: few
j_gene: TRBJ2-7
d_gene: TRBD1
v_gene: TRBV19
CDR3aa: CARPRPGQGFYEQYF
CDR3nt: TGTGCCAGACCGAGACCGGGACAGGGCTTCTACGAGCAGTACTTC

abundance: .
j_gene: TRBJ1-5
d_gene: .
v_gene: TRBV30
CDR3aa: CAWSVQGDKHF
CDR3nt: TGTGCCTGGAGTGTACAAGGCGACAAGCATTTT

abundance: .
j_gene: TRBJ2-3
d_gene: .
v_gene: TRBV29-1
CDR3aa: CSVAGVPSTDTQYF
CDR3nt: TGCAGCGTTGCTGGGGTCCCTAGCACAGATACGCAGTATTTT

abundance: .
j_gene: TRBJ2-1
d_gene: .
v_gene: TRBV30
CDR3aa: CAWRLPGSPYNEQFF
CDR3nt: TGTGCCTGGAGGTTACCGGGATCCCCCTACAATGAGCAGTTCTTC

abundance: few
j_gene: TRBJ1-1
d_gene: .
v_gene: TRBV29-1
CDR3aa: CSVFGAVNTEAFF
CDR3nt: TGCAGCGTCTTCGGGGCGGTGAACACTGAAGCTTTCTTT

abundance: .
j_gene: TRBJ2-7
d_gene: .
v_gene: TRBV20-1
CDR3aa: CSAAIAYEQYF
CDR3nt: TGCAGTGCCGCCATAGCCTACGAGCAGTACTTC

abundance: few
j_gene: TRBJ2-5
d_gene: TRBD1
v_gene: TRBV29-1
CDR3aa: CSVLDRAYTQYF
CDR3nt: TGCAGCGTCCTGGACAGGGCCTATACCCAGTACTTC

abundance: .
j_gene: TRBJ1-1
d_gene: .
v_gene: TRBV7-6
CDR3aa: CASSRREKGEAFF
CDR3nt: TGTGCCAGCAGCCGTCGGGAAAAGGGTGAAGCTTTCTTT

abundance: .
j_gene: TRBJ2-5
d_gene: .
v_gene: TRBV6-6
CDR3aa: CASSLGRQETQYF
CDR3nt: TGTGCCAGCAGTTTGGGGAGGCAAGAGACCCAGTACTTC

abundance: once
j_gene: TRBJ2-7
d_gene: .
v_gene: TRBV30
CDR3aa: CAGGNKKSYEQYF
CDR3nt: TGTGCTGGAGGGAACAAGAAATCCTACGAGCAGTACTTC

abundance: .
j_gene: TRBJ1-3
d_gene: .
v_gene: TRBV29-1
CDR3aa: CSVATDSGNTIYF
CDR3nt: TGCAGCGTTGCAACAGACTCTGGAAACACCATATATTTT

abundance: .
j_gene: TRBJ1-2
d_gene: .
v_gene: TRBV18
CDR3aa: CASSPDRDYGYTF
CDR3nt: TGTGCCAGCTCACCGGACAGAGACTATGGCTACACCTTC

abundance: .
j_gene: TRBJ1-6
d_gene: TRBD1
v_gene: TRBV7-2
CDR3aa: CASSSRWTGVNSPLHF
CDR3nt: TGTGCCAGCAGCTCCCGGTGGACAGGGGTGAATTCACCCCTCCACTTT

abundance: few
j_gene: TRBJ2-1
d_gene: .
v_gene: TRBV5-1
CDR3aa: CASSLLGDSNNEQFF
CDR3nt: TGCGCCAGCAGCTTGCTAGGGGACTCAAACAATGAGCAGTTCTTC

abundance: few
j_gene: TRBJ2-7
d_gene: .
v_gene: TRBV4-3
CDR3aa: CASSQDPGSSYEQYF
CDR3nt: TGCGCCAGCAGCCAGGATCCGGGATCATCCTACGAGCAGTACTTC

abundance: .
j_gene: TRBJ2-1
d_gene: TRBD2
v_gene: TRBV11-3
CDR3aa: CASSLEGLAVYNEQFF
CDR3nt: TGTGCCAGCAGCTTAGAGGGACTAGCGGTTTACAATGAGCAGTTCTTC

abundance: .
j_gene: TRBJ2-5
d_gene: TRBD1
v_gene: TRBV2
CDR3aa: CASRRTGVEETQYF
CDR3nt: TGTGCCAGCAGAAGGACAGGGGTTGAGGAGACCCAGTACTTC

abundance: .
j_gene: TRBJ2-6
d_gene: .
v_gene: TRBV2
CDR3aa: CASSVGANVLTF
CDR3nt: TGTGCCAGCAGTGTTGGGGCCAACGTCCTGACTTTC

abundance: few
j_gene: TRBJ2-1
d_gene: .
v_gene: TRBV14
CDR3aa: CASSQDWDYNEQFF
CDR3nt: TGTGCCAGCAGCCAAGACTGGGACTACAATGAGCAGTTCTTC

abundance: few
j_gene: TRBJ2-1
d_gene: .
v_gene: TRBV2
CDR3aa: CASSANGGPANEQFF
CDR3nt: TGTGCCAGCAGTGCTAACGGCGGGCCCGCCAATGAGCAGTTCTTC

abundance: .
j_gene: TRBJ1-5
d_gene: .
v_gene: TRBV19
CDR3aa: CASMAGSNQPQHF
CDR3nt: TGTGCCAGTATGGCTGGGAGCAATCAGCCCCAGCATTTT

abundance: .
j_gene: TRBJ2-7
d_gene: TRBD1
v_gene: TRBV5-1
CDR3aa: CASSLRDSTLGQYF
CDR3nt: TGCGCCAGCAGCTTGAGGGACAGCACTTTGGGGCAGTACTTC

abundance: few
j_gene: TRBJ2-2
d_gene: .
v_gene: TRBV30
CDR3aa: CAWKLGANTGELFF
CDR3nt: TGTGCCTGGAAACTGGGGGCAAACACCGGGGAGCTGTTTTTT

abundance: .
j_gene: TRBJ1-2
d_gene: TRBD1
v_gene: TRBV29-1
CDR3aa: CSVFSQGTANYGYTF
CDR3nt: TGCAGCGTTTTTTCACAGGGGACCGCTAACTATGGCTACACCTTC

abundance: once
j_gene: TRBJ2-4
d_gene: .
v_gene: TRBV4-3
CDR3aa: CASSLLRDGQNIQYF
CDR3nt: TGCGCCAGCAGCCTCCTTAGGGACGGCCAAAACATTCAGTACTTC

abundance: .
j_gene: TRBJ2-3
d_gene: .
v_gene: TRBV5-1
CDR3aa: CASSTSWVSTDTQYF
CDR3nt: TGCGCCAGCAGTACCTCGTGGGTCTCCACAGATACGCAGTATTTT

abundance: .
j_gene: TRBJ2-7
d_gene: .
v_gene: TRBV29-1
CDR3aa: CSVAGLTYEQYF
CDR3nt: TGCAGCGTCGCGGGACTGACCTACGAGCAGTACTTC

abundance: .
j_gene: TRBJ1-1
d_gene: .
v_gene: TRBV29-1
CDR3aa: CSVVLTMNTEAFF
CDR3nt: TGCAGCGTTGTTTTGACGATGAACACTGAAGCTTTCTTT

abundance: .
j_gene: TRBJ2-3
d_gene: TRBD1
v_gene: TRBV29-1
CDR3aa: CSVVGTGADTQYF
CDR3nt: TGCAGCGTTGTTGGGACAGGGGCTGATACGCAGTATTTT

abundance: .
j_gene: TRBJ2-5
d_gene: .
v_gene: TRBV29-1
CDR3aa: CSATATLGQTQYF
CDR3nt: TGCAGCGCGACGGCGACCTTGGGGCAGACCCAGTACTTC

abundance: .
j_gene: TRBJ1-5
d_gene: .
v_gene: TRBV30
CDR3aa: CAWSVGHPNQPQHF
CDR3nt: TGTGCCTGGAGTGTAGGACACCCCAATCAGCCCCAGCATTTT

abundance: once
j_gene: TRBJ1-5
d_gene: .
v_gene: TRBV2
CDR3aa: CASSEDGGFQPQHF
CDR3nt: TGTGCCAGCAGTGAAGACGGGGGGTTCCAGCCCCAGCATTTT

abundance: few
j_gene: TRBJ2-1
d_gene: .
v_gene: TRBV7-2
CDR3aa: CASSWAPPGHYNEQFF
CDR3nt: TGTGCCAGCAGCTGGGCTCCTCCCGGACATTACAATGAGCAGTTCTTC

abundance: .
j_gene: TRBJ2-3
d_gene: .
v_gene: TRBV11-2
CDR3aa: CASSLEAGTSNTQYF
CDR3nt: TGTGCCAGCAGCTTAGAGGCGGGGACTTCGAATACGCAGTATTTT

abundance: .
j_gene: TRBJ2-7
d_gene: .
v_gene: TRBV7-2
CDR3aa: CASSSYTEPYEQYF
CDR3nt: TGTGCCAGCAGCTCATACACAGAGCCCTACGAGCAGTACTTC

abundance: .
j_gene: TRBJ2-5
d_gene: .
v_gene: TRBV5-1
CDR3aa: CASRLAGITETQYF
CDR3nt: TGCGCCAGCAGGCTCGCGGGGATCACAGAGACCCAGTACTTC

abundance: few
j_gene: TRBJ2-3
d_gene: .
v_gene: TRBV29-1
CDR3aa: CSVKGGSTDTQYF
CDR3nt: TGCAGCGTTAAGGGAGGTTCCACAGATACGCAGTATTTT

abundance: .
j_gene: TRBJ1-1
d_gene: .
v_gene: TRBV5-1
CDR3aa: CASSLDRLNTEAFF
CDR3nt: TGCGCCAGCAGCTTGGACAGGCTGAACACTGAAGCTTTCTTT

abundance: .
j_gene: TRBJ2-7
d_gene: .
v_gene: TRBV9
CDR3aa: CASSRGGGQSYEQYF
CDR3nt: TGTGCCAGCAGCCGAGGCGGGGGCCAATCTTACGAGCAGTACTTC

abundance: .
j_gene: TRBJ2-5
d_gene: TRBD2
v_gene: TRBV4-3
CDR3aa: CASSQGSSAGRLETQYF
CDR3nt: TGCGCCAGCAGCCAAGGATCTAGCGCCGGGAGGTTAGAGACCCAGTACTTC